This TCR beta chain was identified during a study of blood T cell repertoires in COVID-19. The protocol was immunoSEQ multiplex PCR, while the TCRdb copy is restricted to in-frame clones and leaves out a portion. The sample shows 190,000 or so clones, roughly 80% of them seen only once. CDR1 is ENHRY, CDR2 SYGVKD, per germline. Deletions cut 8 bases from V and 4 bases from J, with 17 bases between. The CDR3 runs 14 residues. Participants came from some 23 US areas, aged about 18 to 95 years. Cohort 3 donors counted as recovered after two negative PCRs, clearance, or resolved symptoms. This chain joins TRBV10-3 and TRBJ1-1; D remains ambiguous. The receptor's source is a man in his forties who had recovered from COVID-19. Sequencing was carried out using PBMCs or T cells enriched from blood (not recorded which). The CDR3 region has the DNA TGTGCCATCTCCCCCGACACCCTGGGCACTGAAGCTTTCTTT. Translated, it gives CAISPDTLGTEAFF.